This T cell receptor (beta chain) was recorded in a study of CD8 T cells in Susac syndrome. The junction had 7 bases not matched to a gene; V was cut back by 6 bases and J by 6 bases. Germline loops: CDR1 MNHGY, CDR2 SAAAGT. The length of the CDR3 is 15 residues. It was treatment-naive patients with stable or active relapsing-remitting disease who made up the multiple sclerosis controls. FACS was used to enrich TEMRA cells, whereas the CD8+ and CD4+ T cells were obtained by negative isolation. RNA totalling about 0.45 to 1 ug underwent reverse transcription with random hexamers. Coverage of TCR beta CDR3 amplification by immunoSEQ multiplex PCR extended to 54 Vbeta and 13 Jbeta. One entry per CDR3 protein results from TCRdb running MiXCR on the immunoSEQ multiplex PCR reads. The table lists about 400,000 distinct CDR3 sequences, approximately 85% of them singletons, with roughly 0.1% in the top ten.

This chain joins TRBV6-8 and TRBJ2-3; 12 nucleotides agree with TRBD2. The sequencing sample was made of CD8+ T cells from PBMCs. This clonotype was obtained from a human donor with multiple sclerosis. The CDR3 region has the DNA TGTGCCAGCAGGCCTAGCGGGAGGGCCGCTGATACGCAGTATTTT. Translating gives CASRPSGRAADTQYF.